A selection of T cell receptor beta chains follows, all from one sample in a study of blood T cell repertoires in COVID-19. Generated by immunoSEQ multiplex PCR, the TCRdb table keeps only in-frame clones and is missing some. The profile shows 230,000 or so clones, 75% to 90% of them singletons. The sequenced sample consisted of PBMCs or T cells enriched from blood (not recorded which). These receptors were obtained from a woman aged 40 to 50 with acute COVID-19. The CDR3 runs from the conserved cysteine through the conserved F or W. The order of the fields is J gene, V gene, clone size, D gene, CDR3 protein, CDR3 DNA. The D gene is left open where the match is weak. Where a row states a size, it is once, few, many or the class of an expanded clone; other rows omit it.

>TRBJ2-5|TRBV7-2|NA|TRBD1
CASSSDRQETQYF
TGTGCCAGCAGCTCGGACAGGCAAGAGACCCAGTACTTC
>TRBJ1-3|TRBV7-9|once|NA
CASSFKLGLGDTIYF
TGTGCCAGCAGCTTCAAACTGGGGTTGGGAGACACCATATATTTT
>TRBJ2-3|TRBV5-1|NA|TRBD2
CASSPIGTSGGPGTDTQYF
TGCGCCAGCAGCCCGATCGGGACTAGCGGGGGGCCTGGCACAGATACGCAGTATTTT
>TRBJ1-1|TRBV12-3/TRBV12-4|NA|TRBD1
CASSQTGYTEAFF
TGTGCCAGCAGCCAGACAGGGTACACTGAAGCTTTCTTT
>TRBJ1-2|TRBV7-9|NA|TRBD1
CASRSPGTGPVYGYTF
TGTGCCAGCAGATCCCCGGGGACAGGGCCCGTCTATGGCTACACCTTC
>TRBJ2-1|TRBV3-1/TRBV3-2|NA|TRBD2
CASSRGLAGGRGEQFF
TGTGCCAGCAGCCGGGGACTAGCGGGGGGCCGGGGTGAGCAGTTCTTC
>TRBJ1-1|TRBV7-9|NA|NA
CASSLAGGLFGAFF
TGTGCCAGCAGCTTAGCGGGGGGGTTATTCGGGGCTTTCTTT
>TRBJ1-1|TRBV3-1/TRBV3-2|NA|NA
CASRGSMFGAFF
TGTGCCAGCCGGGGGTCCATGTTCGGGGCTTTCTTT
>TRBJ1-2|TRBV7-9|NA|NA
CASSLDRGSGYTF
TGTGCCAGCAGCTTAGACCGGGGGTCTGGCTACACCTTC
>TRBJ1-3|TRBV18|NA|NA
CASSPQTASGNTIYF
TGTGCCAGCTCACCACAAACAGCCTCTGGAAACACCATATATTTT